This T cell receptor (beta chain) was recovered during a study of T cells in Graves' hyperthyroidism and ophthalmopathy. Unmatched junction bases numbered 7, after V lost 2 bases and J lost 4 bases. Germline V lookup: CDR1 MNHNY, CDR2 SVGAGI (reference sequence). The CDR3 is 17 amino acids. In this sample, this clonotype turned up a few times. Disease duration under 2 months; hyperthyroidism patients were aged 18 to 65. Template material for amplifying TCR beta CDR3 regions consisted of RNA transcripts. Researchers ran a first-round RT-PCR on the TCR CDR3 using the HTBI primer set. MiXCR, run by TCRdb on the multiplex PCR reads, gives a single entry per CDR3 protein. This sample carries 300,000 to 350,000 distinct CDR3 sequences, about 15% of them seen once, and the ten largest clones take 20% to 25%.

The chain couples TRBV6-6 to TRBJ2-5; 13 nucleotides match TRBD2. The clonotype was recovered from a woman aged 25 to 45 with Graves' hyperthyroidism. The sequenced sample was blood. The CDR3 here is CASSYAGTSGDGETQYF. The CDR3 nucleotides read TGTGCCAGCAGTTACGCTGGGACTAGCGGGGATGGAGAGACCCAGTACTTC.